The rows below give T cell receptor beta chains drawn from one sample of a study of blood T cell repertoires in COVID-19. TCRdb's copy holds only in-frame clones and misses some; the assay was immunoSEQ multiplex PCR. The repertoire includes 65,000 to 70,000 clones, roughly three quarters of them detected once, and roughly 6.5% sits in the top ten. The material sequenced was peripheral blood. The receptors stem from a woman aged 55-70 years with acute or convalescent COVID-19. The CDR3 runs from the conserved cysteine through the conserved F or W. The D gene is left open where the match is weak. Size values are once, few and many counts, or a class for expanded clones, and some rows have none.

D gene	V gene	clone size	J gene	CDR3 protein	CDR3 DNA
NA	TRBV14	once	TRBJ2-7	CASSQPLDYEQYF	TGTGCCAGCAGCCAACCGTTAGATTACGAGCAGTACTTC
NA	TRBV5-5	NA	TRBJ2-2	CASTMGGDTGELFF	TGTGCCAGCACCATGGGGGGTGACACCGGGGAGCTGTTTTTT
NA	TRBV6-6	NA	TRBJ2-1	CASSYILQGYNEQFF	TGTGCCAGCAGTTACATTCTACAGGGCTACAATGAGCAGTTCTTC
TRBD1	TRBV18	NA	TRBJ1-1	CASSQRTGANTEAFF	TGTGCCAGCTCACAAAGGACAGGGGCAAACACTGAAGCTTTCTTT
TRBD1	TRBV5-1	once	TRBJ1-6	CASSPGQAGSPLHF	TGCGCCAGCAGCCCGGGACAGGCAGGATCACCCCTCCACTTT
NA	TRBV3-1/TRBV3-2	once	TRBJ2-7	CASSQGVISDTPYEQYF	TGTGCCAGCAGCCAAGGGGTGATTTCGGACACCCCCTACGAGCAGTACTTC
TRBD1	TRBV27	few	TRBJ1-5	CASSLNQQGFGQPQHF	TGTGCCAGCAGTCTAAACCAACAGGGGTTCGGTCAGCCCCAGCATTTT
TRBD1	TRBV27	few	TRBJ2-3	CASSLEGTVTSSGQYF	TGTGCCAGCAGTTTAGAGGGGACAGTTACCTCCTCGGGGCAGTATTTT
NA	TRBV15	NA	TRBJ2-3	CATSRSMPSTDTQYF	TGTGCCACCAGCAGGAGCATGCCTAGCACAGATACGCAGTATTTT
TRBD2	TRBV9	NA	TRBJ2-1	CASSVSPGTSGASSYNEQFF	TGTGCCAGCAGCGTATCGCCCGGGACTAGCGGGGCTAGCTCCTACAATGAGCAGTTCTTC
TRBD1	TRBV18	NA	TRBJ2-7	CASSPSPGTGGPNEQYF	TGTGCCAGCTCACCAAGCCCCGGGACAGGGGGCCCTAACGAGCAGTACTTC
TRBD1	TRBV19	NA	TRBJ1-1	CASSNGQATEAFF	TGTGCCAGTAGTAACGGACAGGCCACTGAAGCTTTCTTT